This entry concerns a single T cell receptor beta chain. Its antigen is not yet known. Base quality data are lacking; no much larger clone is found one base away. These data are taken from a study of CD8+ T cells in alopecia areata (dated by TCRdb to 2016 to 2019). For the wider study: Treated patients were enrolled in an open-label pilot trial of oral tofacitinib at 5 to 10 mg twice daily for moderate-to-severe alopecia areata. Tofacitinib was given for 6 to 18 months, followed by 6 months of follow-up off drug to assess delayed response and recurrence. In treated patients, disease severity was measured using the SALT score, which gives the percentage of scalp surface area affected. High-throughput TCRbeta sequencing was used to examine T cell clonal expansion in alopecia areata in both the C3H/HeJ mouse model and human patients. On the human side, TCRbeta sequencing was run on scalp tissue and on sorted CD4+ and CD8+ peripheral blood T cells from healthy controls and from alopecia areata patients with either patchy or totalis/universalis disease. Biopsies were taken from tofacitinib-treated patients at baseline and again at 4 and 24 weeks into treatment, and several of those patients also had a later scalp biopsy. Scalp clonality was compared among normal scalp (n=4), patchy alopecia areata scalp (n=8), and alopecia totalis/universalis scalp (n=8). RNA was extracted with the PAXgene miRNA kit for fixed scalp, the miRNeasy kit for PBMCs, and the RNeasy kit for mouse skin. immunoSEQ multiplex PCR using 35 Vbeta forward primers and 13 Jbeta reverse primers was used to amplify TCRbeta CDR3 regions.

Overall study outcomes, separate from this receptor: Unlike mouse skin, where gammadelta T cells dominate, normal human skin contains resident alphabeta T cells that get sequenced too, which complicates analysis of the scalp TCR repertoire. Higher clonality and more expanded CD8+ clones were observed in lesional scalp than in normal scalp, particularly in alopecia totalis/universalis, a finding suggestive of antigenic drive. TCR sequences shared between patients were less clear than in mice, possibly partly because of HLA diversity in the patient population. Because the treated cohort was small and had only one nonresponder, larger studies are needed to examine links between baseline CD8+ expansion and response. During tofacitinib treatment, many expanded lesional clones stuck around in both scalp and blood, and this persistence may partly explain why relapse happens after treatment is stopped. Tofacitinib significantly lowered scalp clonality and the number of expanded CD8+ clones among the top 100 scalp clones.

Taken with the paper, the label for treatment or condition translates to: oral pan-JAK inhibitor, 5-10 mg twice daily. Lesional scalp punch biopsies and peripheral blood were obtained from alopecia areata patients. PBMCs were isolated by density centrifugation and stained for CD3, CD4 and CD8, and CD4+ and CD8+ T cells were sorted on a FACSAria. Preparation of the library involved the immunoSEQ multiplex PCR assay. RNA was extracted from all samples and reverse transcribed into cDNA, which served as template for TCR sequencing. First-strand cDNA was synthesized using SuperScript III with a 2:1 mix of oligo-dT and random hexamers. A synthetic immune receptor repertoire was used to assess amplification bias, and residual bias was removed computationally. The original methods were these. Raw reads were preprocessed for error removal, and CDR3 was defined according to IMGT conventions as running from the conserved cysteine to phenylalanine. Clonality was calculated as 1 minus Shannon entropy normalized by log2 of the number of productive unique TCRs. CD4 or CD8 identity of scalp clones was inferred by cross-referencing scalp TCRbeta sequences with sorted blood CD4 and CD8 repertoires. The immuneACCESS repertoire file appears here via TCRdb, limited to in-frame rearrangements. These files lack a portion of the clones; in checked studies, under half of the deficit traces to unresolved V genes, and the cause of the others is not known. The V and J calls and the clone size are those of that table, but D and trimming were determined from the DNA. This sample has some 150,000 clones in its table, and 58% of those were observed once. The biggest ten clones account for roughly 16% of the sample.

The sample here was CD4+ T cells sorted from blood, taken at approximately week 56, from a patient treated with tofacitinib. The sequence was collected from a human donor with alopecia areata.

CDR3 reads: CASSPGTGSPDTQYF. The bases are TGCGCCAGCAGCCCCGGGACAGGGTCCCCAGATACGCAGTATTTT. The V gene is TRBV5-1 and the J gene is TRBJ2-3, and TRBD1 aligns with 9 junction nucleotides. The CDR3 runs 15 amino acids, cysteine and phenylalanine included. Of the read, only the CDR3 DNA is kept; its 45 bases are in frame from base 1. Compared with germline, V lacks 4 bases and J lacks 4 bases; bases without a gene match: 7. The germline V gene specifies SGHRS as CDR1 and YFSETQ as CDR2.